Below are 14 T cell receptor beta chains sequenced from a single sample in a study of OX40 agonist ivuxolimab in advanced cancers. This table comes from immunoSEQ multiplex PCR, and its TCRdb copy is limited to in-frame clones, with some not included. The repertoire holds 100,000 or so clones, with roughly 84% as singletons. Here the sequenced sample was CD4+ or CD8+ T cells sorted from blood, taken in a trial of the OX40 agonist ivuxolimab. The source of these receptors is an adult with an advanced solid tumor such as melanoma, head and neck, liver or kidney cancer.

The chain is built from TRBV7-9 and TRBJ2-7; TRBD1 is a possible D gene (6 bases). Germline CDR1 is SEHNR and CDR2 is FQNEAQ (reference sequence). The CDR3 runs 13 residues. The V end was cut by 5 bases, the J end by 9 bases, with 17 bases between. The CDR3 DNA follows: TGTGCCAGCAGCCAACAGGGAACTACGCCGCAGTACTTC. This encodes CASSQQGTTPQYF.

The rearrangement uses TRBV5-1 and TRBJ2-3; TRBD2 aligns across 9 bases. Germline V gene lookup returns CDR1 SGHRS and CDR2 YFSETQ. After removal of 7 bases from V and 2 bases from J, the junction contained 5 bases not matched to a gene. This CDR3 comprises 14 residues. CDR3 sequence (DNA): TGCGCCAGCGCTAGCGGGATGAACACAGATACGCAGTATTTT. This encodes CASASGMNTDTQYF.

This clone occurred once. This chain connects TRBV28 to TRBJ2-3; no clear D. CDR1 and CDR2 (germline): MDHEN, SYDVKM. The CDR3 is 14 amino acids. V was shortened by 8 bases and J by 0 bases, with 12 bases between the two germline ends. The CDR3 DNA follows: TGTGCCAGCGTGGCGGTTACTAGCACAGATACGCAGTATTTT. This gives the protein CASVAVTSTDTQYF.

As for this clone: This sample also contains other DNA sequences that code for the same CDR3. The DNA of the CDR3 is TGCGCCAGCAGCCTGCGGGGACCGAACACCGGGGAGCTGTTTTTT. Encoded protein: CASSLRGPNTGELFF. V is TRBV5-1 and J is TRBJ2-2; TRBD2 is a possible D gene (6 bases). The CDR3 totals 15 residues. In germline, CDR1 is SGHRS, CDR2 YFSETQ. V was cut by 4 bases and J by 0 bases, with 10 bases left in between.

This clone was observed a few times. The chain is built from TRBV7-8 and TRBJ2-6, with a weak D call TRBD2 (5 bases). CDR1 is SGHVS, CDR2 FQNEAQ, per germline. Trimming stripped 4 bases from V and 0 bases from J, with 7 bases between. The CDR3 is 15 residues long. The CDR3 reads CASSSGFSGANVLTF. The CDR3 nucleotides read TGTGCCAGCAGCTCGGGGTTCTCTGGGGCCAACGTCCTGACTTTC.

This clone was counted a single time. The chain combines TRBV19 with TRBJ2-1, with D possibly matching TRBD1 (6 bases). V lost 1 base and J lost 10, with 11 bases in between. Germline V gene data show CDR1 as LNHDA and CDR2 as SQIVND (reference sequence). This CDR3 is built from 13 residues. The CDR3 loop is CASSIGWQGEQFF. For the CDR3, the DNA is TGTGCCAGTAGTATAGGTTGGCAGGGGGAGCAGTTCTTC.

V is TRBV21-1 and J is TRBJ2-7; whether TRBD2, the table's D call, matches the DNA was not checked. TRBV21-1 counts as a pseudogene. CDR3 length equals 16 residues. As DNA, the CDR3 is TGTGCCAGCAGCCCCCGCCCTCAGGGGAGGGTTTACGAGCAGTACTTC. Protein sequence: CASSPRPQGRVYEQYF.

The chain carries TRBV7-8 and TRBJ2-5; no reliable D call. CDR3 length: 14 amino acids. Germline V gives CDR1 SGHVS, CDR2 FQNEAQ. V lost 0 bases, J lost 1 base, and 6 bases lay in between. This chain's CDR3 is CASSLAHSQETQYF. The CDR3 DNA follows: TGTGCCAGCAGCTTAGCCCATTCCCAAGAGACCCAGTACTTC.

As DNA, the CDR3 is TGTGCCAGCAGCCTCGTAGCCGGACAGGATGCCTTTTTGAACACTGAAGCTTTCTTT. As protein: CASSLVAGQDAFLNTEAFF. V is TRBV7-3 and J is TRBJ1-1, with 7 bases aligning to TRBD1. V shed 5 bases, J shed 0 bases, and the junction held 18 bases outside the gene matches. CDR3 length: 19 amino acids. Germline assignment: CDR1 SGHTA and CDR2 FQGTGA.

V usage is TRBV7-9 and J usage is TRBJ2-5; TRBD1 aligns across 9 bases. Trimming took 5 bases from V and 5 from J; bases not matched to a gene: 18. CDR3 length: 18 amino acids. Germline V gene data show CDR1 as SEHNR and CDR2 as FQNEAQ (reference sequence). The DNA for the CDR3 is TGTGCCAGCAGCGCGCCGGGTCCGACAGGGGGGATTGAGGAGACCCAGTACTTC. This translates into CASSAPGPTGGIEETQYF.

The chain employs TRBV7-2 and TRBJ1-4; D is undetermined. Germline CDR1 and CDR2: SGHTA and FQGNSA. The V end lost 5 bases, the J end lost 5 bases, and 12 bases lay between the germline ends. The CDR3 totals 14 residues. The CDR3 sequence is CASSLDRFNEKLFF. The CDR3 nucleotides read TGTGCCAGCAGCCTGGACCGGTTCAATGAAAAACTGTTTTTT.

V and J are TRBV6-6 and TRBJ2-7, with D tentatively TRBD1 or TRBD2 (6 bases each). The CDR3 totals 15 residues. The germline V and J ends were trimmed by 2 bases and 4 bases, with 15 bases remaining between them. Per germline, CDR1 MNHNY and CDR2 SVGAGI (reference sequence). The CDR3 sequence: CASSYVGQGTYEQYF. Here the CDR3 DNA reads TGTGCCAGCAGTTACGTAGGGCAGGGGACTTACGAGCAGTACTTC.

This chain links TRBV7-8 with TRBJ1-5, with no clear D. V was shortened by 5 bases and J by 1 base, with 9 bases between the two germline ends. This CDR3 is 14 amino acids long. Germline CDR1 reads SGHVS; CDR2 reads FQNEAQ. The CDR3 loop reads CASSRDNSNQPQHF. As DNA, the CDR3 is TGTGCCAGCAGCCGAGACAACAGCAATCAGCCCCAGCATTTT.

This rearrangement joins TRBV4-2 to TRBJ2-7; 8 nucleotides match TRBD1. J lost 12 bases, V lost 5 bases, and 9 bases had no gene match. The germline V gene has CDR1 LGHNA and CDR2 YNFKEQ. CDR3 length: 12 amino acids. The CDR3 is CASSYGQGDRYF. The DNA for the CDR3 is TGTGCCAGCAGCTACGGACAGGGTGATAGGTACTTC.